The clone carrying this T cell receptor (beta chain) has only a few counts. Its antigen is unknown. This sample is part of a study of T-cell memory formation after mild COVID-19. Germline V CDR1 and CDR2: KGHSH, LQKENI. The CDR3 length is 17 residues. V dropped 3 bases and J dropped 2 bases, with 17 bases sitting between them. TCRdb passed the 5' RACE reads through MiXCR, listing each CDR3 protein once. The repertoire includes more than 350,000 distinct CDR3 sequences, 15% to 20% of them detected once, and about 22% sits in the top ten. Whole-study results and caveats: While clones contracting from day 15 to 85 were balanced between CD4 and CD8, later expanders leaned CD4+.

J is TRBJ1-5 and V is TRBV18; maybe TRBD1 (6 bases). Sequences were obtained from PBMCs or a T cell subset sorted from them (not recorded which). This clonotype was sampled from a young man who had mild COVID-19 (a few samples of this study predate the infection). Cell type and time point are not known. The CDR3 loop is CASSPLEYRVGNQPQHF. The CDR3, as DNA: TGTGCCAGCTCACCCCTCGAGTACAGGGTAGGCAATCAGCCCCAGCATTTT.